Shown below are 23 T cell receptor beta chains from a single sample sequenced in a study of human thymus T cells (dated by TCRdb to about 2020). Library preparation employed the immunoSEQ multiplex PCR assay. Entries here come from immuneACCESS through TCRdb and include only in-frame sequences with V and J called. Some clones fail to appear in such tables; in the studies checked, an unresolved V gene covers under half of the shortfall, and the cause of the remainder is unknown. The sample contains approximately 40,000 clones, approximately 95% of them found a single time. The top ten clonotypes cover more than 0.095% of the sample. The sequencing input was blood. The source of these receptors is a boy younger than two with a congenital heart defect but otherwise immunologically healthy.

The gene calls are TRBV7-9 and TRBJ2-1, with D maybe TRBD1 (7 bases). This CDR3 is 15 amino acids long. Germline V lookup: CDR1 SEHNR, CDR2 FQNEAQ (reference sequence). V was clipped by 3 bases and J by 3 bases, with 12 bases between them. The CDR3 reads CASSFPGGIYNEQFF. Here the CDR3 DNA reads TGTGCCAGCAGCTTTCCAGGGGGGATCTACAATGAGCAGTTCTTC. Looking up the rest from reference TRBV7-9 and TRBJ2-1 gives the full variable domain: DTGVSQNPRHKITKRGQNVTFRCDPISEHNRLYWYRQTLGQGPEFLTYFQNEAQLEKSRLLSDRFSAERPKGSFSTLEIQRTEQGDSAMYLCASSFPGGIYNEQFFGPGTRLTVL.

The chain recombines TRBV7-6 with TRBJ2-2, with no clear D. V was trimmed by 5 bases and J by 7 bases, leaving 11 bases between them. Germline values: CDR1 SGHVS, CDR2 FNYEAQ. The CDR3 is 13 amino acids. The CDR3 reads CASSVKVGGELFF. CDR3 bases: TGTGCCAGCAGCGTCAAGGTTGGCGGGGAGCTGTTTTTT.

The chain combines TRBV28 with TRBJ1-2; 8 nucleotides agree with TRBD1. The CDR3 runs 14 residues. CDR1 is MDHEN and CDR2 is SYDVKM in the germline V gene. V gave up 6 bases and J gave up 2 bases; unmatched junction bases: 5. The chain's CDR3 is CASSLTGGNYGYTF. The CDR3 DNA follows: TGTGCCAGCAGCCTTACAGGGGGAAACTATGGCTACACCTTC.

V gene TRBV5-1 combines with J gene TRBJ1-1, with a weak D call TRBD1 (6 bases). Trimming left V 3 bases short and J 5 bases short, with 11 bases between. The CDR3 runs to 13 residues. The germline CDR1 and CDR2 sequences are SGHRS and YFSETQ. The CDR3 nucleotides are TGCGCCAGCAGCTCAGGGACAAGGACTGAAGCTTTCTTT. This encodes CASSSGTRTEAFF.

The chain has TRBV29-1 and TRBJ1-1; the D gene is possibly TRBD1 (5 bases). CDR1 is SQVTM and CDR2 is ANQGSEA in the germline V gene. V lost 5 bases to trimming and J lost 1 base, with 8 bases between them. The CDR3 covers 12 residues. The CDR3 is CSVPTGNTEAFF. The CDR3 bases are TGCAGCGTTCCTACAGGGAACACTGAAGCTTTCTTT.

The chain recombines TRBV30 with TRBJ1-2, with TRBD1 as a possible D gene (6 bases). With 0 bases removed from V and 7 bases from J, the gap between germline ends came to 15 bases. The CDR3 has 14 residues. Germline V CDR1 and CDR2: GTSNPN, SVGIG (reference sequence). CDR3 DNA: TGTGCCTGGAGTGTACTGGTACAGGGAGGTGGCTACACCTTC. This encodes CAWSVLVQGGGYTF.

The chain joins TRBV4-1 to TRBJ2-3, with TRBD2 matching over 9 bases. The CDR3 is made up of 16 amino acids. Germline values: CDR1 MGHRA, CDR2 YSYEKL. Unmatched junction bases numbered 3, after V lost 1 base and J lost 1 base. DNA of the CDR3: TGCGCCAGCAGCCAAGGGCGGGGGGGCCGCACAGATACGCAGTATTTT. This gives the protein CASSQGRGGRTDTQYF.

Here the CDR3 reads CASSLSRGNQPQHF. The CDR3 DNA reads as TGTGCCAGCAGTTTAAGCAGGGGCAATCAGCCCCAGCATTTT. This chain joins TRBV28 and TRBJ1-5, with D maybe TRBD1 (5 bases). With 2 bases removed from V and 2 bases from J, the gap between germline ends came to 7 bases. The CDR3 is 14 residues long. CDR1 is MDHEN, CDR2 SYDVKM, per germline. Combining the CDR3 with reference TRBV28 and TRBJ1-5 gives the whole variable domain DVKVTQSSRYLVKRTGEKVFLECVQDMDHENMFWYRQDPGLGLRLIYFSYDVKMKEKGDIPEGYSVSREKKERFSLILESASTNQTSMYLCASSLSRGNQPQHFGDGTRLSIL.

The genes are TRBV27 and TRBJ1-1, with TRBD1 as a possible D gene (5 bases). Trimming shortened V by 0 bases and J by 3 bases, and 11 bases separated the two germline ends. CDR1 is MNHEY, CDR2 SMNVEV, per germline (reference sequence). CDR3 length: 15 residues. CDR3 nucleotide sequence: TGTGCCAGCAGTTTATCAAGGTCGGGGGACACTGAAGCTTTCTTT. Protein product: CASSLSRSGDTEAFF.

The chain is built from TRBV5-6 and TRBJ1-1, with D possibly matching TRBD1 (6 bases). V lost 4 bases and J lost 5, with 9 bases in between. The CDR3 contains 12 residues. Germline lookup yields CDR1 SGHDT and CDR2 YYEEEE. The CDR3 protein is CASSHRDTEAFF. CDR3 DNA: TGTGCCAGCAGCCACAGGGATACTGAAGCTTTCTTT.

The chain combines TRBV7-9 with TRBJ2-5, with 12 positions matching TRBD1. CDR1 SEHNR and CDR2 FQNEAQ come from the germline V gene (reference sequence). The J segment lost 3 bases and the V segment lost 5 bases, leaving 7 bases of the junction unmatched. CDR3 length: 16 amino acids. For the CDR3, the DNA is TGTGCCAGCAGCCCCGGGACAGGGGGCGCGGAAGAGACCCAGTACTTC. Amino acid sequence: CASSPGTGGAEETQYF. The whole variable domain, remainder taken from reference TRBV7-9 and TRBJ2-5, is DTGVSQNPRHKITKRGQNVTFRCDPISEHNRLYWYRQTLGQGPEFLTYFQNEAQLEKSRLLSDRFSAERPKGSFSTLEIQRTEQGDSAMYLCASSPGTGGAEETQYFGPGTRLLVL.

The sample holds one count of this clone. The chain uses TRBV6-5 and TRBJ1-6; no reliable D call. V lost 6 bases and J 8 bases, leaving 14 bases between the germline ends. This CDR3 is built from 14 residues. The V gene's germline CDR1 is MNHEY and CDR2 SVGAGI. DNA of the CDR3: TGTGCCAGCAGGGGAAGGGCGGAGGATTCACCCCTCCACTTT. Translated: CASRGRAEDSPLHF.

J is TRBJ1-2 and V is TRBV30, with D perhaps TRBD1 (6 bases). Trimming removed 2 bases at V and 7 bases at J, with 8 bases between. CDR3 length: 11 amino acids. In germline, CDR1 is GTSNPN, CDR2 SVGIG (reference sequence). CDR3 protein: CAWSRQAGYTF. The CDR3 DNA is TGTGCCTGGAGTCGACAGGCTGGCTACACCTTC.

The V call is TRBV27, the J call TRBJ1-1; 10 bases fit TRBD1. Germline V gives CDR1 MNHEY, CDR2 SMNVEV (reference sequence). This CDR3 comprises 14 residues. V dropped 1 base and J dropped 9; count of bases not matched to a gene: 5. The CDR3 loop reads CASSLFVDRGKAFF. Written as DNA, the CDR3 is TGTGCCAGCAGTTTATTTGTGGACAGGGGGAAAGCTTTCTTT.

CDR3 bases: TGTGCCAGCAGCAAAGCTCAAGATACGCAGTATTTT. As protein: CASSKAQDTQYF. The rearrangement links TRBV21-1 to TRBJ2-3; the DNA was not compared with TRBD1, the D call given in the table. TRBV21-1 is flagged as a pseudogene. This CDR3 region has 12 residues.

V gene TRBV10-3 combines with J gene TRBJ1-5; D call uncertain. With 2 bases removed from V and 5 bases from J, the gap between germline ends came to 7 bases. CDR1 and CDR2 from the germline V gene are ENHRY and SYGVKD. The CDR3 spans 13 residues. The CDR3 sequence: CAISENLYQPQHF. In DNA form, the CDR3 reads TGTGCCATCAGTGAGAATTTATATCAGCCCCAGCATTTT.

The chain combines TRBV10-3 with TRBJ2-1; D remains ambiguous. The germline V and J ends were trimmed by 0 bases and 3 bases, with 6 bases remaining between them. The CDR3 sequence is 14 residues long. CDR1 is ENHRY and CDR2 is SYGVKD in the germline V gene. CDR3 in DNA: TGTGCCATCAGTGAGTCGAGTGACTACAATGAGCAGTTCTTC. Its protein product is CAISESSDYNEQFF.

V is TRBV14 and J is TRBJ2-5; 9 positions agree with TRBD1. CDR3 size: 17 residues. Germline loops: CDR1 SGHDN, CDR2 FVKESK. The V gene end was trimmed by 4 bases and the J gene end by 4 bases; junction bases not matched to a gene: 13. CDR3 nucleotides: TGTGCCAGCAGCCTCTTAACCGGGACAGGGAATTTAGAGACCCAGTACTTC. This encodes CASSLLTGTGNLETQYF.

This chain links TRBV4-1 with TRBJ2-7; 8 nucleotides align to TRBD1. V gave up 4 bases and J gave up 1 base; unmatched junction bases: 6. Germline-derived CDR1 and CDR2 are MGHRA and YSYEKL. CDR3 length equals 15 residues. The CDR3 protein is CASSLTGQGSYEQYF. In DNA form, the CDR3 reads TGCGCCAGCAGCCTCACTGGACAGGGATCCTACGAGCAGTACTTC.

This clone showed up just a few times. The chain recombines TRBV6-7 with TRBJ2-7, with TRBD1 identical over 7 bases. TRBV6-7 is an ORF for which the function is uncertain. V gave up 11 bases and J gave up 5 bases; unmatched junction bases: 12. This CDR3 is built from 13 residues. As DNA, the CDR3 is TGTGCCGGGGTGGACAGGCCAGGCCACGAGCAGTACTTC. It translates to CAGVDRPGHEQYF.

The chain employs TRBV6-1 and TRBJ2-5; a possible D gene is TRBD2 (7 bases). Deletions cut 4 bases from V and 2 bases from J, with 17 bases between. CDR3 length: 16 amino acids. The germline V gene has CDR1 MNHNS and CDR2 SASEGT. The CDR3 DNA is TGTGCCAGCAGTGGAGGGGGGGAAGGGGTGCAAGAGACCCAGTACTTC. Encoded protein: CASSGGGEGVQETQYF.

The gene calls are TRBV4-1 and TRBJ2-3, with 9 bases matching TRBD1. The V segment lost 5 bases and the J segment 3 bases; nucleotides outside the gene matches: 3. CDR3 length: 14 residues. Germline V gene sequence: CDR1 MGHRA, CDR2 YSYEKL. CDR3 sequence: CASSWDRATDTQYF. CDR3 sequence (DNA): TGCGCCAGCAGCTGGGACAGGGCGACAGATACGCAGTATTTT.

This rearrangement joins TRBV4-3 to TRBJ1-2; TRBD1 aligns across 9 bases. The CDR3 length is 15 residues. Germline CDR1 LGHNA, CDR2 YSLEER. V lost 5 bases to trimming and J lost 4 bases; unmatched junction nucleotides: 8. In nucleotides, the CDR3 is TGCGCCAGCAGCTTACCTGGACAGGGGCCCTATGGCTACACCTTC. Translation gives CASSLPGQGPYGYTF.